The clone carrying this T cell receptor beta chain came up a few times. As yet, its antigen is unknown. This sample stems from a study of cytomegalovirus exposure and HLA in healthy donors. Vbeta (60) and Jbeta (13) primers were used in the PCR. Clones were sequenced by immunoSEQ multiplex PCR, and TCRdb holds only the in-frame ones, with some missing. Of about 160,000 clones listed, around 86% were seen once; the top ten hold about 0.89%. Study results and limitations: Links to common viral pathogens appeared, in a later analysis, for several of the most significant clusters. Sequencing had likely introduced a cluster of highly shared sequence variants as an artifact.

With 6 bases clipped from V and 7 bases from J, the junction kept 7 bases outside the gene matches. The germline gives CDR1 MNHEY, CDR2 SVGAGI. There are 15 residues in the CDR3. The rearrangement joins TRBV6-5 to TRBJ2-1; 12 bases fit TRBD2. This TCR derives from a girl aged 2-10 years in good health and CMV-seropositive. Sequencing was carried out using PBMCs. The CDR3 region is CASSLLAGGSNEQFF. CDR3 bases: TGTGCCAGCAGCCTCCTAGCGGGAGGGAGTAATGAGCAGTTCTTC.